The rows below give T cell receptor beta chains drawn from one sample of a study of PD-1 blockade in classical Hodgkin lymphoma. Data came from immunoSEQ multiplex PCR; TCRdb stores just in-frame clones and leaves some out. This table has under 95,000 clones, just over 90% appearing once. The sample in question was peripheral blood mononuclear cells (PBMCs), obtained at baseline. These TCRs come from a human donor with classical Hodgkin lymphoma. The CDR3 runs from the conserved cysteine through the conserved F or W. The order of the fields is V gene, J gene, clone size, D gene, CDR3 protein, CDR3 DNA. The D gene is left open where the match is weak. Size values are once, few and many counts, or a class for expanded clones, and some rows have none.

>TRBV5-1|TRBJ2-7|-|-
CASGAREPYEQYF
TGCGCCAGCGGGGCCCGGGAGCCCTACGAGCAGTACTTC
>TRBV7-3|TRBJ2-1|-|-
CASSFGDFLYNEQFF
TGTGCCAGCAGCTTCGGGGACTTCCTGTACAATGAGCAGTTCTTC
>TRBV19|TRBJ1-1|-|-
CASSSHSGVQTEAFF
TGTGCCAGTAGTTCCCACTCAGGGGTCCAGACTGAAGCTTTCTTT
>TRBV7-9|TRBJ2-2|-|-
CASSLGYQDWSGELFF
TGTGCCAGCAGCTTAGGTTATCAGGATTGGTCCGGGGAGCTGTTTTTT
>TRBV18|TRBJ2-3|-|TRBD1
CASSNHERTGGQPSSTDTQYF
TGTGCCAGCTCAAACCACGAACGAACAGGGGGCCAACCATCTAGCACAGATACGCAGTATTTT
>TRBV11-3|TRBJ2-3|-|-
CASSLGGAGTDTQYF
TGTGCCAGCAGCTTAGGTGGGGCGGGCACAGATACGCAGTATTTT
>TRBV7-3|TRBJ2-1|-|TRBD2
CASSALTSGGAPINEQFF
TGTGCCAGCAGCGCCCTAACTAGCGGGGGGGCTCCAATAAATGAGCAGTTCTTC
>TRBV19|TRBJ1-1|-|-
CASSRRQATAMNTEAFF
TGTGCCAGTAGTAGAAGACAGGCCACAGCAATGAACACTGAAGCTTTCTTT
>TRBV2|TRBJ2-7|-|TRBD2
CASSLRLAGVEQYF
TGTGCCAGCAGTTTGAGACTAGCGGGAGTCGAGCAGTACTTC
>TRBV5-1|TRBJ2-2|once|-
CASSLGDSGFGELFF
TGCGCCAGCAGCTTGGGGGACTCCGGATTCGGGGAGCTGTTTTTT
>TRBV2|TRBJ2-3|-|-
CASNPDLTDTQYF
TGTGCCAGCAACCCGGACCTTACAGATACGCAGTATTTT
>TRBV6-5|TRBJ1-1|-|-
CASSSNQDTPNTEAFF
TGTGCCAGCAGTTCTAATCAGGACACTCCGAACACTGAAGCTTTCTTT
>TRBV19|TRBJ2-7|-|-
CASSIDWGGGDEQYF
TGTGCCAGTAGTATAGATTGGGGAGGAGGAGACGAGCAGTACTTC
>TRBV5-8|TRBJ2-3|once|-
CASSLDFTDTQYF
TGTGCCAGCAGCTTGGACTTCACAGATACGCAGTATTTT
>TRBV29-1|TRBJ2-2|-|-
CSVDQGTGELFF
TGCAGCGTTGATCAGGGCACCGGGGAGCTGTTTTTT
>TRBV7-9|TRBJ2-3|-|TRBD2
CASSLGLAGSQADTQYF
TGTGCCAGCAGCTTAGGACTAGCGGGATCTCAGGCAGATACGCAGTATTTT
>TRBV13|TRBJ2-7|-|-
CASSADGPYEQYF
TGTGCCAGCAGCGCCGACGGTCCCTACGAGCAGTACTTC
>TRBV5-4|TRBJ2-3|once|-
CASSLGGRPAAGTDTQYF
TGTGCCAGCAGCTTGGGGGGGCGGCCCGCAGCCGGCACAGATACGCAGTATTTT
>TRBV5-6|TRBJ1-6|-|-
CASSLVPGSSYNSPLHF
TGTGCCAGCAGCTTGGTTCCGGGAAGCTCCTATAATTCACCCCTCCACTTT
>TRBV7-6|TRBJ2-5|-|-
CASSLWAGQETQYF
TGTGCCAGCAGCTTATGGGCGGGACAGGAGACCCAGTACTTC
>TRBV4-1|TRBJ2-7|-|-
CASSQSSLGGTPYEQYF
TGCGCCAGCAGCCAAAGTTCCCTCGGCGGGACCCCCTACGAGCAGTACTTC
>TRBV6-5|TRBJ2-7|-|TRBD2
CASRGTSSYEQYF
TGTGCCAGCAGGGGGACTAGCTCCTACGAGCAGTACTTC
>TRBV5-1|TRBJ2-1|-|TRBD2
CASSLLNRWTSGGNEQFF
TGCGCCAGCAGCTTGCTAAATCGATGGACTAGCGGGGGGAATGAGCAGTTCTTC
>TRBV5-5|TRBJ1-1|-|TRBD1
CASSWEGANTEAFF
TGTGCCAGCAGCTGGGAGGGGGCGAACACTGAAGCTTTCTTT
>TRBV2|TRBJ2-4|-|-
CASSERRINIQYF
TGTGCCAGCAGTGAACGTAGGATAAACATTCAGTACTTC
>TRBV7-9|TRBJ1-1|-|TRBD1
CASSFDRENTEAFF
TGTGCCAGCAGCTTCGACAGGGAGAACACTGAAGCTTTCTTT
>TRBV18|TRBJ1-4|-|TRBD1
CASSAQGAANEKLFF
TGTGCCAGCTCAGCGCAGGGGGCGGCTAATGAAAAACTGTTTTTT
>TRBV7-9|TRBJ2-7|-|-
CASSRDYEQYF
TGTGCCAGCAGCCGGGACTACGAGCAGTACTTC
>TRBV7-3|TRBJ2-1|-|-
CASSLGAASYNEQFF
TGTGCCAGCAGCTTAGGCGCTGCTTCCTACAATGAGCAGTTCTTC
>TRBV27|TRBJ1-1|-|TRBD1
CASSLWRGQGSEAFF
TGTGCCAGCAGTTTATGGAGGGGACAGGGAAGTGAAGCTTTCTTT
>TRBV19|TRBJ1-5|-|-
CASSMRSDYSNQPQHF
TGTGCCAGTAGTATGCGATCGGATTATAGCAATCAGCCCCAGCATTTT
>TRBV9|TRBJ2-3|-|TRBD2
CASSHPERERTDTQYF
TGTGCCAGCAGCCATCCCGAGCGGGAGCGAACAGATACGCAGTATTTT
>TRBV7-3|TRBJ2-2|-|TRBD1
CASSGRGQDGTGELFF
TGTGCCAGCAGCGGACGGGGACAGGATGGCACCGGGGAGCTGTTTTTT
>TRBV14|TRBJ2-3|once|-
CASSQEAVPQYF
TGTGCCAGCAGCCAGGAGGCGGTCCCGCAGTATTTT
>TRBV6-5|TRBJ2-1|-|-
CASSYSSGARNEQFF
TGTGCCAGCAGTTACTCCAGCGGAGCCCGGAATGAGCAGTTCTTC
>TRBV5-6|TRBJ2-5|-|-
CASSLSAGAWETQYF
TGTGCCAGCAGCTTGTCCGCGGGGGCCTGGGAGACCCAGTACTTC
>TRBV9|TRBJ2-3|-|-
CASSVVAGAPTDTQYF
TGTGCCAGCAGCGTAGTTGCGGGGGCCCCCACAGATACGCAGTATTTT
>TRBV28|TRBJ1-5|-|-
CASSLYEGFPAFNQPQHF
TGTGCCAGCAGTTTATATGAAGGGTTTCCAGCGTTCAATCAGCCCCAGCATTTT
>TRBV9|TRBJ2-7|-|-
CASSPASRTYEQYF
TGTGCCAGCAGCCCAGCCTCGAGGACCTACGAGCAGTACTTC
>TRBV30|TRBJ2-3|-|-
CAWSTYSTDTQYF
TGTGCCTGGAGCACGTATAGCACAGATACGCAGTATTTT
>TRBV7-9|TRBJ1-2|-|-
CASWAWKTVGASYGYTF
TGTGCCAGCTGGGCTTGGAAGACCGTAGGGGCCTCCTATGGCTACACCTTC
>TRBV27|TRBJ2-7|-|-
CASSIGGVGEQYF
TGTGCCAGCAGCATCGGGGGTGTTGGCGAGCAGTACTTC
>TRBV7-9|TRBJ2-3|-|-
CASSLRQFTDTQYF
TGTGCCAGCAGCTTACGACAGTTCACAGATACGCAGTATTTT
>TRBV9|TRBJ2-7|-|-
CASNQFGSYEQYF
TGTGCCAGCAACCAATTTGGCTCCTACGAGCAGTACTTC
>TRBV7-3|TRBJ2-7|-|-
CASSQEGTAGNYEQYF
TGTGCCAGCAGCCAAGAGGGGACAGCGGGCAACTACGAGCAGTACTTC
>TRBV13|TRBJ2-3|-|-
CASSSWTGTDTQYF
TGTGCCAGCAGCTCGTGGACTGGCACAGATACGCAGTATTTT
>TRBV4-1|TRBJ2-7|-|-
CASSLSRRIDSYEQYF
TGCGCCAGCAGCCTTAGTAGGCGGATAGACTCCTACGAGCAGTACTTC
>TRBV5-6|TRBJ2-3|-|-
CASSPSHSSTDTQYF
TGTGCCAGCAGTCCGAGCCACTCTAGCACAGATACGCAGTATTTT
>TRBV10-3|TRBJ2-7|-|TRBD1
CAISESTSGQGSYEQYF
TGTGCCATCAGTGAGTCGACGTCGGGACAGGGCTCCTACGAGCAGTACTTC
>TRBV10-3|TRBJ1-3|-|-
CAISKPGNTIYF
TGTGCCATCAGTAAACCTGGAAACACCATATATTTT
>TRBV7-3|TRBJ1-1|-|-
CASSQTRRDEAFF
TGTGCCAGCAGCCAAACCCGCCGCGACGAAGCTTTCTTT
>TRBV2|TRBJ2-7|-|TRBD2
CASGGLAGGPSYEQYF
TGTGCCAGCGGGGGACTAGCGGGAGGGCCGAGCTACGAGCAGTACTTC
>TRBV30|TRBJ1-5|few|-
CAWSSGGYSNQPQHF
TGTGCCTGGAGTTCTGGGGGGTATAGCAATCAGCCCCAGCATTTT
>TRBV27|TRBJ2-5|-|-
CASSLIPTGKETQYF
TGTGCCAGCAGTTTAATCCCCACAGGGAAAGAGACCCAGTACTTC